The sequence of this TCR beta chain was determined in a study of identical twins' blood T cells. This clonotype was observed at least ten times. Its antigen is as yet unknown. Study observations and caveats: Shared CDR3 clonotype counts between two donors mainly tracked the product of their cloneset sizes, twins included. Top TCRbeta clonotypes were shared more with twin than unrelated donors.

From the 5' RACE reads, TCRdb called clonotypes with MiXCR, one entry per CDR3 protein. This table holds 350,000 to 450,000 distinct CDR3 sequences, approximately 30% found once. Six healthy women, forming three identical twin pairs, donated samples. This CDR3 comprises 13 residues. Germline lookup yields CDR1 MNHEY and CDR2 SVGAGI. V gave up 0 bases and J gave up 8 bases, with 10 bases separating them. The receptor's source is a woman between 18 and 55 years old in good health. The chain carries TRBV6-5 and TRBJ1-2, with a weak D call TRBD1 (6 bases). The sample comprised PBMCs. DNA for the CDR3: TGTGCCAGCAGTTACTCGGCAGGGGAAGGCTACACCTTC. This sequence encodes CASSYSAGEGYTF.